These T cell receptor beta chains were read from a single sample in a study of naive and memory T cell subsets. MiXCR, run by TCRdb on the 5' RACE reads, gives a single entry per CDR3 protein. The sample has 50,000 to 65,000 distinct CDR3 sequences; 7.6% are singletons. The source is a female donor in good health. Both conserved end residues are part of each CDR3. D genes are given only for firm matches. Size is omitted from some rows. Given values are once, few, many or a class for expanded clones.

v_gene,len,j_gene,d_gene,abundance,CDR3aa,CDR3nt
TRBV6-5,18,TRBJ2-5,TRBD2,many,CASSNLAGGYYGRETQYF,TGTGCCAGCAGTAATCTAGCGGGGGGGTATTATGGGAGGGAGACCCAGTACTTC
TRBV9,13,TRBJ2-5,-,many,CASSVVFGETQYF,TGTGCCAGCAGCGTAGTTTTTGGAGAGACCCAGTACTTC
TRBV9,15,TRBJ1-2,-,many,CASSVDVGPNYGYTF,TGTGCCAGCAGCGTAGACGTGGGTCCGAACTATGGCTACACCTTC
TRBV5-5,11,TRBJ2-1,-,-,CASSCINEQFF,TGTGCCAGCAGCTGTATAAATGAGCAGTTCTTC
TRBV2,14,TRBJ1-4,-,once,CASSAARGNEKLFF,TGTGCCAGCAGTGCGGCGAGGGGTAATGAAAAACTGTTTTTT
TRBV11-2,16,TRBJ2-6,-,many,CASSPPDRSGANVLTF,TGTGCCAGCAGCCCCCCGGACCGTTCTGGGGCCAACGTCCTGACTTTC
TRBV28,14,TRBJ1-5,-,many,CASSLMQGQGPQHF,TGTGCCAGCAGTTTAATGCAGGGTCAGGGGCCCCAGCATTTT
TRBV7-2,13,TRBJ1-2,TRBD1,few,CASSMTGVGGYTF,TGTGCCAGCAGCATGACAGGGGTGGGCGGCTACACCTTC
TRBV7-9,13,TRBJ2-3,-,many,CASSRDSTDTQYF,TGTGCCAGCAGCCGAGATAGCACAGATACGCAGTATTTT
TRBV7-8,15,TRBJ2-1,-,-,CASSRLPTAYNEQFF,TGTGCCAGCAGCCGTCTCCCGACAGCATACAATGAGCAGTTCTTC
TRBV9,14,TRBJ2-1,-,few,CASSLLPSGNEQFF,TGTGCCAGCAGTTTGCTCCCCTCAGGGAATGAGCAGTTCTTC
TRBV29-1,14,TRBJ1-1,-,many,CSVELSVSNTEAFF,TGCAGCGTTGAATTGTCGGTTTCGAACACTGAAGCTTTCTTT
TRBV4-3,17,TRBJ1-2,-,many,CASSQATGRRPNYGYTF,TGCGCCAGCAGCCAAGCAACAGGGCGGAGACCTAACTATGGCTACACCTTC
TRBV2,14,TRBJ1-1,TRBD1,-,CASRAGTGGRRAFF,TGTGCCAGCAGAGCCGGGACAGGGGGCCGGCGCGCTTTCTTT
TRBV12-3/TRBV12-4,14,TRBJ2-5,-,many,CASSSPGSQETQYF,TGTGCCAGCAGTTCCCCGGGCAGCCAAGAGACCCAGTACTTC
TRBV3-1,15,TRBJ1-2,-,-,CASSLQEQRYYGDTF,TGTGCCAGCAGCCTCCAAGAACAGCGATACTATGGCGACACCTTC
TRBV6-5,11,TRBJ1-2,-,-,CASSGAGGYTF,TGTGCCAGCAGTGGGGCGGGAGGCTACACCTTC
TRBV28,13,TRBJ1-2,-,-,CASSLGPYYGDTF,TGTGCCAGCAGTTTAGGGCCCTACTATGGCGACACCTTC
TRBV7-9,14,TRBJ1-1,-,many,CASSLEAGNTEAFF,TGTGCCAGCAGCTTAGAAGCAGGGAACACTGAAGCTTTCTTT